Below, 18 T cell receptor beta chains from the same sample are listed, as sequenced in a study of blood T cell repertoires in COVID-19. Profiled with immunoSEQ multiplex PCR; TCRdb holds only in-frame clones, not every one. The sample yields about 87,000 clones, about 87% seen once. The sequenced sample consisted of peripheral blood. Source of these receptors: a man aged 35 to 55 with acute or convalescent COVID-19.

The chain is built from TRBV5-6 and TRBJ1-2, with D perhaps matching TRBD1 (6 bases). The length of the CDR3 is 13 residues. V was trimmed by 6 bases and J by 4 bases, leaving 13 bases between them. Germline values: CDR1 SGHDT, CDR2 YYEEEE. Written as DNA, the CDR3 is TGTGCCAGCACCGACCGGGACACCTATGGCTACACCTTC. This translates into CASTDRDTYGYTF.

The chain carries TRBV19 and TRBJ2-3; TRBD2 agrees at 10 bases. The CDR3 loop spans 15 amino acids. With 8 bases clipped from V and 4 bases from J, the junction kept 9 bases outside the gene matches. The germline V gene encodes CDR1 LNHDA and CDR2 SQIVND (reference sequence). CDR3 residues: CASLESGGAPDTQYF. The CDR3, as DNA: TGTGCCAGTCTGGAGAGCGGGGGGGCCCCAGATACGCAGTATTTT.

The chain links TRBV30 to TRBJ1-4, with D uncertain. CDR3 size: 13 residues. Deletions cut 1 base from V and 4 bases from J, with 7 bases between. Germline CDR1 is GTSNPN and CDR2 is SVGIG (reference sequence). In DNA form, the CDR3 reads TGTGCCTGGAGTGGGGCCCTTAATGAAAAACTGTTTTTT. It encodes CAWSGALNEKLFF.

This CDR3 is CASSLARQGESYGYTF. The CDR3, as DNA: TGTGCCAGCAGCTTAGCTCGGCAGGGCGAGTCCTATGGCTACACCTTC. The chain combines TRBV7-9 with TRBJ1-2; maybe TRBD1 (5 bases). The CDR3 has 16 residues. Trimming shortened V by 0 bases and J by 4 bases, and 15 bases separated the two germline ends. The germline gives CDR1 SEHNR, CDR2 FQNEAQ (reference sequence).

The J gene is TRBJ2-2, the V gene TRBV5-1; 7 bases are shared with TRBD2. Germline V gives CDR1 SGHRS, CDR2 YFSETQ. This CDR3 spans 15 amino acids. V shed 3 bases and J 5 bases; nucleotides not matched to a gene: 7. The CDR3 nucleotides are TGCGCCAGCAGCTCGACTAGCTTTGATACCGGGGAGCTGTTTTTT. Amino acids: CASSSTSFDTGELFF.

The genes are TRBV6-2 or TRBV6-3 and TRBJ1-5; tentatively, D is TRBD1 (6 bases). This CDR3 has 17 amino acids. Germline V gene data show CDR1 as MNHEY and CDR2 as SVGEGT. V was trimmed by 5 bases and J by 0 bases, leaving 17 bases between them. CDR3 amino acids: CASSKRPTGFSNQPQHF. The DNA for the CDR3 is TGTGCCAGCAGTAAACGTCCGACAGGATTTAGCAATCAGCCCCAGCATTTT.

In its sample, this clone ranks as medium-sized (0.01 to 0.1%). The chain joins TRBV11-2 to TRBJ2-7, with D possibly being TRBD1 (6 bases). The CDR3 is made up of 14 amino acids. Per the germline V gene, CDR1 is SGHAT and CDR2 is FQNNGV. Trimming pared 1 base from V and 3 bases from J, leaving 10 bases between. CDR3 loop: CASSLVSGVYEQYF. The CDR3, as DNA: TGTGCCAGCAGCTTAGTGTCAGGGGTCTACGAGCAGTACTTC.

The rearrangement joins TRBV24-1 to TRBJ1-2; D uncertain. The CDR3 has 13 amino acids. Deletions cut 2 bases from V and 1 base from J, with 4 bases between. The V gene's germline CDR1 is KGHDR and CDR2 SFDVKD. The CDR3 here is CATSDSYNYGYTF. The DNA for the CDR3 is TGTGCCACCAGTGATTCTTATAACTATGGCTACACCTTC.

The chain links TRBV28 to TRBJ2-7; 7 nucleotides line up with TRBD1. The CDR3 length is 12 residues. The V and J ends lost 6 bases and 2 bases, in that order; junction bases with no gene match: 1. CDR1 is MDHEN, CDR2 SYDVKM, per germline. CDR3 coding DNA: TGTGCCAGCAGGAGGGGGCCCTACGAGCAGTACTTC. It codes for CASRRGPYEQYF. Based on the CDR3 plus reference TRBV28 and TRBJ2-7, the full variable domain is DVKVTQSSRYLVKRTGEKVFLECVQDMDHENMFWYRQDPGLGLRLIYFSYDVKMKEKGDIPEGYSVSREKKERFSLILESASTNQTSMYLCASRRGPYEQYFGPGTRLTVT.

This clone was recorded only once. The rearrangement uses TRBV6-1 and TRBJ2-3, with a tentative D call TRBD2 (6 bases). V was cut by 0 bases and J by 1 base, with 17 bases left in between. Per germline, CDR1 MNHNS and CDR2 SASEGT. This CDR3 has 18 residues. CDR3 DNA sequence: TGTGCCAGCAGTGAAGCGCTTCGGAGGGGCAGCGGCACAGATACGCAGTATTTT. This encodes CASSEALRRGSGTDTQYF.

The rearrangement links TRBV9 to TRBJ2-3; D is unclear. The germline V and J ends were trimmed by 4 bases and 0 bases, with 12 bases remaining between them. CDR1 and CDR2 (germline): SGDLS, YYNGEE. This CDR3 spans 15 amino acids. CDR3 in DNA: TGTGCCAGCAGCCCGGTGATGTCTAGCACAGATACGCAGTATTTT. It yields the protein CASSPVMSSTDTQYF.

J is TRBJ1-5 and V is TRBV19; no reliable D call. V gave up 3 bases and J gave up 2 bases, with 5 bases separating them. CDR3 length equals 13 residues. Germline lookup yields CDR1 LNHDA and CDR2 SQIVND (reference sequence). CDR3 bases: TGTGCCAGTAGTATGAGGGGCAATCAGCCCCAGCATTTT. Its protein is CASSMRGNQPQHF.

In DNA, the CDR3 is TGTGCCACCAGTGAGGGGAGGGACACTGAAGCTTTCTTT. Translated, it gives CATSEGRDTEAFF. This sequence joins TRBV24-1 and TRBJ1-1; D unresolved. Germline V gene lookup returns CDR1 KGHDR and CDR2 SFDVKD. The CDR3 runs to 13 residues. V was shortened by 4 bases and J by 3 bases, with 8 bases between the two germline ends.

The V gene is TRBV11-2, the J gene TRBJ1-2; unclear D gene. V was pared by 0 bases and J by 2 bases, with 10 bases between. This CDR3 is 15 amino acids long. Looked up from germline, CDR1 is SGHAT and CDR2 is FQNNGV. In nucleotides, the CDR3 is TGTGCCAGCAGCTTAGATTCAGCGTTGAACTATGGCTACACCTTC. Encoded protein: CASSLDSALNYGYTF.

This chain links TRBV6-5 with TRBJ2-1, with 9 bases identical to TRBD2. The germline gives CDR1 MNHEY, CDR2 SVGAGI. This CDR3 spans 12 amino acids. The junction had 6 bases not matched to a gene; V was cut back by 10 bases and J by 8 bases. CDR3 region: CATGGGDHEQFF. The CDR3 region has the DNA TGTGCCACCGGCGGGGGGGATCATGAGCAGTTCTTC.

DNA of the CDR3: TGCAGTGCTAGTAACAGGGGGCGCGACACTGAAGCTTTCTTT. As protein: CSASNRGRDTEAFF. The V gene is TRBV20-1, the J gene TRBJ1-1; 9 positions agree with TRBD1. J was trimmed by 3 bases and V by 3 bases; bases with no gene match: 5. The CDR3 runs to 14 residues. CDR1 is DFQATT, CDR2 SNEGSKA, per germline (reference sequence).

DNA for the CDR3: TGTGCCTGGAGTAGAGACAGGGACGTGGAGACCCAGTACTTC. This gives the protein CAWSRDRDVETQYF. The rearrangement joins TRBV30 to TRBJ2-5, with 7 bases that match TRBD1. The length of the CDR3 is 14 residues. Germline trimming cut 2 bases from V and 5 bases from J; bases unmatched to any gene: 8. Germline assignment: CDR1 GTSNPN and CDR2 SVGIG (reference sequence).

The chain is built from TRBV3-1 (or the pseudogene TRBV3-2) and TRBJ2-5; D might be TRBD2 (6 bases). V dropped 1 base and J dropped 2 bases, with 17 bases sitting between them. Germline assignment: CDR1 LGHDT and CDR2 YNNKEL (reference sequence). This CDR3 contains 17 residues. The chain's CDR3 is CASSQAPAEGSQETQYF. The CDR3 DNA reads as TGTGCCAGCAGCCAAGCCCCTGCGGAGGGTAGTCAAGAGACCCAGTACTTC.